These T cell receptor beta chains were read from a single sample in a study of cytomegalovirus exposure and HLA in healthy donors. Data came from immunoSEQ multiplex PCR; TCRdb stores just in-frame clones and leaves some out. The repertoire has 140,000 to 150,000 clones, 60% to 85% of them found once; the top ten carry 6.5% to 8%. Sequencing used PBMCs. These receptor sequences come from a woman aged 40-49 years in good health and CMV-seropositive. Each CDR3 is given with its conserved first and last residue. D genes are given only for firm matches. A clone size is listed for some rows: how often the clone was seen (once, few, many), or a class if it is expanded.

clone_size | j_call | d_call | v_call | cdr3_nt | cdr3_aa
- | TRBJ1-2 | - | TRBV7-9 | TGTGCCAGCAGCCACAGGAGGGGCACCGGAGAAAACTATGGCTACACCTTC | CASSHRRGTGENYGYTF
once | TRBJ2-7 | TRBD1 | TRBV6-6 | TGTGCCAGCAGCCTCCACAGGGACAGCTCCTACGAGCAGTACTTC | CASSLHRDSSYEQYF
- | TRBJ1-2 | TRBD1 | TRBV9 | TGTGCCAGCAGCGTAGCGGGACAGGGAATGGGATATGGCTACACCTTC | CASSVAGQGMGYGYTF
- | TRBJ1-5 | TRBD1 | TRBV23-1 | TGCGCCAGCAGTCGGTCTGGGGTAGGGCAGGGGGCTTACAATCAGCCCCAGCATTTT | CASSRSGVGQGAYNQPQHF
- | TRBJ1-2 | TRBD1 | TRBV7-9 | TGTGCCAGCAGCATCGGACAGGGACTTAACTATGGCTACACCTTC | CASSIGQGLNYGYTF
- | TRBJ1-2 | - | TRBV5-6 | TGTGCCAGCAGCGGGCGGAACAGGGCTTCTTCTGGCTACACCTTC | CASSGRNRASSGYTF
- | TRBJ2-5 | TRBD1 | TRBV30 | TGTGCCTGGAGTGGATACCAGGGGGCAGGAGAGACCCAGTACTTC | CAWSGYQGAGETQYF
few | TRBJ2-1 | TRBD1 | TRBV6-1 | TGTGCCGCCCGGTCCGGACAGGGGGCGAACAATGAGCAGTTCTTC | CAARSGQGANNEQFF
few | TRBJ1-1 | TRBD1 | TRBV30 | TGTGCCTGGAGCTTGACAGGGGGTTACACTGAAGCTTTCTTT | CAWSLTGGYTEAFF
- | TRBJ2-1 | - | TRBV28 | TGTGCCAGCAGTTTAATAGGGGGTCTGGGTGAGCAGTTCTTC | CASSLIGGLGEQFF
- | TRBJ2-1 | - | TRBV7-3 | TGTGCCAGCAGCCCGAGCCACGGGTCCAGCTCCTACAATGAGCAGTTCTTC | CASSPSHGSSSYNEQFF
- | TRBJ2-2 | TRBD2 | TRBV5-6 | TGTGCCAGCAGCCCTGGGACACTAGCGGGGTTACCCGGGGAGCTGTTTTTT | CASSPGTLAGLPGELFF
- | TRBJ2-6 | - | TRBV6-4 | TGTGCCAGCAGTGAGAGGGCCTCTGGGGCCAACGTCCTGACTTTC | CASSERASGANVLTF
- | TRBJ1-1 | TRBD1 | TRBV7-9 | TGTGCCAGCAGCTTTCCGAAGGGACAGGCGACGACAAACACTGAAGCTTTCTTT | CASSFPKGQATTNTEAFF
- | TRBJ2-5 | TRBD2 | TRBV5-4 | TGTGCCAGCGCCGGGGGTGGTAGCGGGGTCCAAGAGACCCAGTACTTC | CASAGGGSGVQETQYF
- | TRBJ2-5 | - | TRBV9 | TGTGCCAGCAGCGTAGACGCAGGGGTAAAAAGAGAGACCCAGTACTTC | CASSVDAGVKRETQYF
- | TRBJ1-2 | - | TRBV6-5 | TGTGCCAGCAGGAACACAGGCGGTGGCTACACCTTC | CASRNTGGGYTF
- | TRBJ2-1 | TRBD1 | TRBV5-1 | TGCGCCAGCAGCAGGGACAGGGCGATTTACAATGAGCAGTTCTTC | CASSRDRAIYNEQFF
- | TRBJ1-4 | - | TRBV7-9 | TGTGCCAGCAGCTTAAGCGACGGGAATGAAAAACTGTTTTTT | CASSLSDGNEKLFF
- | TRBJ2-1 | - | TRBV11-2 | TGTGCCAGCAGCATAGTCCAGGGTTCCTACAATGAGCAGTTCTTC | CASSIVQGSYNEQFF
- | TRBJ1-4 | - | TRBV28 | TGTGCCAGCAGTTTATTGGGCAGGAATGAAAAACTGTTTTTT | CASSLLGRNEKLFF
- | TRBJ1-3 | - | TRBV30 | TGTGCCTGGCACAGGGTAGAGGGAAACACCATATATTTT | CAWHRVEGNTIYF
- | TRBJ1-1 | TRBD1 | TRBV6-5 | TGTGCCAGCAGTTACGGAGGGACAGGGAACACTGAAGCTTTCTTT | CASSYGGTGNTEAFF
- | TRBJ2-2 | TRBD2 | TRBV7-3 | TGTGCCAGCAGCTCCCCGGGGGGTCAGACCTACACCGGGGAGCTGTTTTTT | CASSSPGGQTYTGELFF
- | TRBJ1-1 | - | TRBV7-2 | TGTGCCAGCAGCTTAAGGGGACAAGTGAACACTGAAGCTTTCTTT | CASSLRGQVNTEAFF
- | TRBJ2-2 | TRBD2 | TRBV5-1 | TGCGCCAGCACGAGATCCGGGGGGATCACCGGGGAGCTGTTTTTT | CASTRSGGITGELFF
- | TRBJ2-2 | - | TRBV9 | TGTGCCAGCAGCCTAACTGGTGGGGGGACCGGGGAGCTGTTTTTT | CASSLTGGGTGELFF
once | TRBJ1-4 | TRBD1 | TRBV13 | TGTGCCAGCGGGATTCGGGACAGGGGATATGAAAAACTGTTTTTT | CASGIRDRGYEKLFF
once | TRBJ2-1 | - | TRBV5-1 | TGCGCCAGCAGCTCCTCAGGCTACAATGAGCAGTTCTTC | CASSSSGYNEQFF
- | TRBJ1-1 | - | TRBV5-1 | TGCGCCAGCATGGAGGGGACGGGGACTGAAGCTTTCTTT | CASMEGTGTEAFF
once | TRBJ1-1 | - | TRBV6-4 | TGTGCCAGCAGTGTCGAGACAGGCAACACTGAAGCTTTCTTT | CASSVETGNTEAFF
- | TRBJ2-2 | TRBD2 | TRBV19 | TGTGCCAGTAGTACACTAGCGGGGAACACCGGGGAGCTGTTTTTT | CASSTLAGNTGELFF
once | TRBJ1-2 | TRBD1 | TRBV18 | TGTGCCAGCTCACCCGCGGGACAGGTCTATGGCTACACCTTC | CASSPAGQVYGYTF
- | TRBJ2-7 | TRBD1 | TRBV10-3 | TGTGCCATCAGTCCGGGACAGTCCTACGAGCAGTACTTC | CAISPGQSYEQYF
- | TRBJ2-1 | - | TRBV2 | TGTGCCAGCATGCGGGGCCCTAACAATGAGCAGTTCTTC | CASMRGPNNEQFF
- | TRBJ1-2 | TRBD1 | TRBV10-2 | TGCGCCAGCAGTGGTGGGACAGATCGTAACTATGGCTACACCTTC | CASSGGTDRNYGYTF
- | TRBJ2-1 | TRBD1 | TRBV5-1 | TGCGCCAGCAGCTTCGGGACAGGGAATGAGCAGTTCTTC | CASSFGTGNEQFF
- | TRBJ2-6 | TRBD1 | TRBV7-9 | TGTGCCAGCAGCTTCGCCGGGACAGGATTGTCTGGGGCCAACGTCCTGACTTTC | CASSFAGTGLSGANVLTF
- | TRBJ2-1 | TRBD2 | TRBV9 | TGTGCCAGCAGCCCCCCACTAGCGGGGGTCTACAATGAGCAGTTCTTC | CASSPPLAGVYNEQFF
- | TRBJ2-1 | - | TRBV6-1 | TGTGCCAGCAGTGACAGGGCAAATGAGCAGTTCTTC | CASSDRANEQFF
- | TRBJ1-5 | TRBD1 | TRBV19 | TGTGCCAGTAGTAGCAGGATAACCGGGACAGGGGGGAATCAGCCCCAGCATTTT | CASSSRITGTGGNQPQHF
- | TRBJ2-1 | - | TRBV10-2 | TGCGCCAGCTTTCAGGCGGGGTCCAATGAGCAGTTCTTC | CASFQAGSNEQFF
- | TRBJ2-6 | TRBD2 | TRBV5-6 | TGTGCCAGCAGCCCCCTGGGAGGGACTGGGGCCAACGTCCTGACTTTC | CASSPLGGTGANVLTF
- | TRBJ2-7 | TRBD1 | TRBV12-5 | TGTGCTAGTGGTTTATGGGACAGGGACGACGAGCAGTACTTC | CASGLWDRDDEQYF
- | TRBJ2-1 | TRBD1 | TRBV5-6 | TGTGCCAGCAGGCGAACAGGGGGCGCAAATAATGAGCAGTTCTTC | CASRRTGGANNEQFF
- | TRBJ2-5 | - | TRBV9 | TGTGCCAGCAGCGTAGATCCTACCCCAGAGACCCAGTACTTC | CASSVDPTPETQYF
- | TRBJ2-1 | - | TRBV19 | TGTGCCAGTAGTAAAACCGGGACCTACAATGAGCAGTTCTTC | CASSKTGTYNEQFF
once | TRBJ2-2 | TRBD1 | TRBV13 | TGTGCCAGCAGCTCTCCGGGACAGGGGGAAATCACCGGGGAGCCGTTTTTT | CASSSPGQGEITGEPFF
- | TRBJ2-5 | - | TRBV6-1 | TGTGCCAGCAGTGTTCAGTGGGGAGTCCAAGAGACCCAGTACTTC | CASSVQWGVQETQYF
- | TRBJ1-2 | - | TRBV7-9 | TGTGCCAGCAGCTTACCCGGGACAACCGGGCCTGGCTACACCTTC | CASSLPGTTGPGYTF
- | TRBJ2-3 | - | TRBV5-1 | TGCGCCAGCAGCGGAGTACCTCCCACAGATACGCAGTATTTT | CASSGVPPTDTQYF
- | TRBJ2-1 | TRBD1 | TRBV18 | TGTGCCAGCTCACCACCGGGACAGGGGTCCAATGAGCAGTTCTTC | CASSPPGQGSNEQFF
- | TRBJ1-2 | TRBD1 | TRBV5-6 | TGTGCCAGCAGCTGGGGGACAGGGGGCGATCCGGATCCTAACTATGGCTACACCTTC | CASSWGTGGDPDPNYGYTF
- | TRBJ1-1 | TRBD1 | TRBV28 | TGTGCCAGCAGCTTTGGGACAGTATCCGCTGAAGCTTTCTTT | CASSFGTVSAEAFF
- | TRBJ2-7 | - | TRBV10-3 | TGTGCCATCAGTGGACAGGTTAGCTCCTACGAGCAGTACTTC | CAISGQVSSYEQYF